A single sample gave rise to the 23 T cell receptor beta chains below, sequenced in a study of shared clonotypes between healthy human individuals. Libraries were prepared by immunoSEQ multiplex PCR; TCRdb keeps only in-frame clonotypes and omits some of them. The sample carries about a million clones, 60% to 80% recorded once. Sequencing was carried out using memory CD4+ T cells sorted from blood. Subset reported: CD45RA-negative fraction. The source of these receptors is a man aged 18 to 29 in good health.

The rearrangement joins TRBV29-1 to TRBJ2-5; the D gene could be TRBD1 or TRBD2 (5 bases each). Germline-derived CDR1 and CDR2 are SQVTM and ANQGSEA. This CDR3 comprises 12 residues. Trimming removed 5 bases from V and 3 bases from J, with 10 bases in between. Written as DNA, the CDR3 is TGCAGCGTTAACGAGGGGAAAGAGACCCAGTACTTC. It translates to CSVNEGKETQYF.

The chain couples TRBV5-1 to TRBJ2-3, with D possibly TRBD2 on 6 matching bases. This CDR3 region has 15 residues. The germline CDR1 and CDR2 sequences are SGHRS and YFSETQ. The germline V and J ends were trimmed by 5 bases and 2 bases, with 15 bases remaining between them. The CDR3 DNA is TGCGCCAGCAGGGTTGGAGGGCCCTCCACAGATACGCAGTATTTT. It yields the protein CASRVGGPSTDTQYF.

This clone was seen a single time. This chain joins TRBV29-1 and TRBJ2-4; D uncertain. The V and J ends lost 4 bases and 0 bases respectively, with 10 bases between them. Germline-derived CDR1 and CDR2 are SQVTM and ANQGSEA. The CDR3 covers 14 residues. The CDR3 reads CSVVHPKAKNIQYF. CDR3 nucleotide sequence: TGCAGCGTTGTTCACCCCAAAGCCAAAAACATTCAGTACTTC.

V gene TRBV2 combines with J gene TRBJ2-5; the D is unclear. Germline CDR1 SNHLY, CDR2 FYNNEI. Between the trimmed V and J ends, which lost 7 bases and 2 bases, there was a span of 11 bases. The CDR3 is made up of 13 amino acids. The CDR3 sequence is CASTITYQETQYF. CDR3 DNA: TGTGCCAGCACCATTACCTATCAAGAGACCCAGTACTTC.

As regards this clone: The same CDR3 also results from other DNA sequences found in this sample. J is TRBJ1-4 and V is TRBV18; a weak D match, TRBD1 (5 bases). CDR3 size: 14 residues. Germline V gene sequence: CDR1 KGHSH, CDR2 LQKENI. With 1 base removed from V and 4 bases from J, the gap between germline ends came to 7 bases. The DNA of the CDR3 is TGTGCCAGCTCACCACAGGGGAGTAATGAAAAACTGTTTTTT. Translated, it gives CASSPQGSNEKLFF.

J is TRBJ1-2 and V is TRBV7-8, with 7 bases matching TRBD1. CDR1 is SGHVS, CDR2 FQNEAQ, per germline. The CDR3 runs to 13 residues. After removal of 4 bases from V and 4 bases from J, the junction contained 3 bases not matched to a gene. The CDR3 here is CASSWRDSYGYTF. In DNA form, the CDR3 reads TGTGCCAGCAGCTGGCGGGACAGCTATGGCTACACCTTC.

V is TRBV5-4 and J is TRBJ1-1; the D gene is possibly TRBD1 (6 bases). CDR3 size: 14 residues. The germline V and J ends were trimmed by 0 bases and 6 bases, with 12 bases remaining between them. The germline gives CDR1 SGHNT, CDR2 YYREEE (reference sequence). In nucleotides, the CDR3 is TGTGCCAGCAGCTTGGGTAGTGGGGGGCCTGAAGCTTTCTTT. Residues: CASSLGSGGPEAFF.

The J gene is TRBJ2-2, the V gene TRBV25-1; tentative D call: TRBD1 (5 bases). Per the germline V gene, CDR1 is MGHDK and CDR2 is SYGVNS. The CDR3 is 14 amino acids. Trimming pared 6 bases from V and 3 bases from J, leaving 11 bases between. CDR3 DNA: TGTGCCAGCAGGGCAAAGACAGACACCGGGGAGCTGTTTTTT. Translating it yields CASRAKTDTGELFF. The complete variable domain, with remaining parts taken from reference TRBV25-1 and TRBJ2-2, reads EADIYQTPRYLVIGTGKKITLECSQTMGHDKMYWYQQDPGMELHLIHYSYGVNSTEKGDLSSESTVSRIRTEHFPLTLESARPSHTSQYLCASRAKTDTGELFFGEGSRLTVL.

Of note for this clone: The junction departs from germline at one end; a sequencing error may be responsible. The V and J genes are TRBV7-7 and TRBJ2-2, with 7 nucleotides matching TRBD2. The CDR3 sequence is 16 residues long. Germline V gene lookup returns CDR1 SSHAT and CDR2 FNYEAQ (reference sequence). The chain's CDR3 is CASSLAAAGSTGELFF. DNA for the CDR3: TGTGCTAGCAGCCTGGCTGCAGCGGGAAGCACCGGGGAGCTGTTTTTT.

This chain joins TRBV6-1 and TRBJ1-2; D remains unclear. CDR1 and CDR2 from the germline V gene are MNHNS and SASEGT. Trimming left V 7 bases short and J 7 bases short, with 13 bases between. The CDR3 is 12 amino acids. This CDR3 is CASTQEVGGYTF. The CDR3 DNA sequence: TGTGCCAGCACCCAAGAGGTGGGTGGCTACACCTTC.

The rearrangement joins TRBV25-1 to TRBJ1-2, with 9 nucleotides matching TRBD1. The CDR3 length is 15 residues. Germline CDR1 and CDR2: MGHDK and SYGVNS. The V segment lost 8 bases and the J segment 4 bases; nucleotides outside the gene matches: 11. CDR3 sequence: CASSGSGTGSYGYTF. CDR3 bases: TGTGCCAGCTCAGGGTCGGGGACAGGGAGCTATGGCTACACCTTC.

The sample holds one count of this clone. The chain carries TRBV6-1 and TRBJ1-2; 12 bases map to TRBD1. With V trimmed by 0 bases and J by 4 bases, 12 bases remained unmatched. The germline V gene has CDR1 MNHNS and CDR2 SASEGT. The CDR3 extends over 19 amino acids. The DNA for the CDR3 is TGTGCCAGCAGTGAAGCACTGGGGACAGGGGGCGTTGGTGGCTATGGCTACACCTTC. Residues: CASSEALGTGGVGGYGYTF.

The CDR3 region has the DNA TGTGCCAGCAGTTTCGGGACAGGGGGGGCCTATGGCTACACCTTC. Protein: CASSFGTGGAYGYTF. This chain joins TRBV28 and TRBJ1-2; 11 nucleotides match TRBD1. Looked up from germline, CDR1 is MDHEN and CDR2 is SYDVKM. This CDR3 is 15 amino acids long. Trimming at V came to 3 bases and at J to 4 bases, leaving 4 bases not matched to a gene.

The chain uses TRBV30 and TRBJ2-7; the match to TRBD1 covers 7 bases. V lost 2 bases to trimming and J lost 0 bases; unmatched junction nucleotides: 13. The CDR3 loop spans 17 amino acids. Germline V lookup: CDR1 GTSNPN, CDR2 SVGIG (reference sequence). The CDR3 region is CAWSRYVSGGYSYEQYF. The CDR3 nucleotides read TGTGCCTGGAGTCGATACGTATCAGGGGGATACTCCTACGAGCAGTACTTC. Together with reference TRBV30 and TRBJ2-7, the CDR3 gives the full variable domain: SQTIHQWPATLVQPVGSPLSLECTVEGTSNPNLYWYRQAAGRGLQLLFYSVGIGQISSEVPQNLSASRPQDRQFILSSKKLLLSDSGFYLCAWSRYVSGGYSYEQYFGPGTRLTVT.

The chain links TRBV5-5 to TRBJ2-1, with 7 bases identical to TRBD1. V lost 4 bases and J lost 8; bases outside the gene matches: 9. There are 14 residues in the CDR3. Looked up from germline, CDR1 is SGHKS and CDR2 is YYEKEE (reference sequence). The CDR3 DNA follows: TGTGCCAGCAGCCTTATGGGACAGAAAGATGAGCAGTTCTTC. Residues: CASSLMGQKDEQFF.

The V gene is TRBV5-1, the J gene TRBJ2-7; D is ambiguous. Germline V lookup: CDR1 SGHRS, CDR2 YFSETQ. This CDR3 is built from 15 residues. The V and J ends lost 0 bases and 1 base respectively, with 11 bases between them. The CDR3 region has the DNA TGCGCCAGCAGCTTGGATCCGAGCTTTTCCTACGAGCAGTACTTC. Its translation is CASSLDPSFSYEQYF.

This clone has just one count. The V and J genes are TRBV29-1 and TRBJ2-7, with D perhaps TRBD2 (5 bases). V shed 5 bases and J shed 0 bases, with 14 bases lying between them. This CDR3 has 14 residues. Germline V gene sequence: CDR1 SQVTM, CDR2 ANQGSEA. The CDR3 DNA is TGCAGCGTTTCGAGCAGCGGATTCTCCTACGAGCAGTACTTC. This gives the protein CSVSSSGFSYEQYF.

V gene TRBV23-1 combines with J gene TRBJ1-6; the D gene is possibly TRBD1 (6 bases). TRBV23-1 is designated an ORF whose function remains uncertain. Trimming cost V 4 bases and J 8 bases, with 24 bases left between them. The CDR3 is 18 residues long. CDR3 in amino acids: CASSPVPSGPGADSPLHF. DNA of the CDR3: TGCGCCAGCAGTCCTGTACCATCAGGTCCAGGGGCAGATTCACCCCTCCACTTT.

The chain employs TRBV5-6 and TRBJ2-7, with D possibly matching TRBD1 (5 bases). From germline, CDR1 is SGHDT and CDR2 YYEEEE. The V end lost 4 bases, the J end lost 2 bases, and 16 bases lay between the germline ends. This CDR3 region has 15 residues. The CDR3 region has the DNA TGTGCCAGCAGCCCCACAGGCATCGGAACCTACGAGCAGTACTTC. It translates to CASSPTGIGTYEQYF. Supplemented by reference TRBV5-6 and TRBJ2-7, the full variable domain reads DAGVTQSPTHLIKTRGQQVTLRCSPKSGHDTVSWYQQALGQGPQFIFQYYEEEERQRGNFPDRFSGHQFPNYSSELNVNALLLGDSALYLCASSPTGIGTYEQYFGPGTRLTVT.

V gene TRBV7-2 combines with J gene TRBJ2-7; D is uncertain. V was clipped by 5 bases and J by 0 bases, with 8 bases between them. Germline lookup yields CDR1 SGHTA and CDR2 FQGNSA. The CDR3 spans 13 residues. CDR3 sequence: CASSPRHSYEQYF. The CDR3 bases are TGTGCCAGCAGCCCCCGTCACTCCTACGAGCAGTACTTC.

The chain is built from TRBV5-1 and TRBJ1-5; no reliable D call. From germline, CDR1 is SGHRS and CDR2 YFSETQ. The CDR3 has 14 residues. V lost 4 bases, J lost 8 bases, and 16 bases lay in between. DNA of the CDR3: TGCGCCAGCAGCCCGGGAAGTTTGCCCGAGCCCCAGCATTTT. Its translation: CASSPGSLPEPQHF.

Only a few counts were recorded for this clone. The genes are TRBV5-1 and TRBJ1-1; D gene unclear. The CDR3 covers 14 residues. Trimming pared 7 bases from V and 1 base from J, leaving 14 bases between. Germline CDR1 is SGHRS and CDR2 is YFSETQ. The DNA of the CDR3 is TGCGCCAGCTTCATAGGTGCAGAGAACACTGAAGCTTTCTTT. It encodes CASFIGAENTEAFF. The full variable domain, its missing parts supplied by reference TRBV5-1 and TRBJ1-1, is KAGVTQTPRYLIKTRGQQVTLSCSPISGHRSVSWYQQTPGQGLQFLFEYFSETQRNKGNFPGRFSGRQFSNSRSEMNVSTLELGDSALYLCASFIGAENTEAFFGQGTRLTVV.

The chain employs TRBV20-1 and TRBJ2-4; D is ambiguous. Germline values: CDR1 DFQATT, CDR2 SNEGSKA (reference sequence). The CDR3 sequence is 11 residues long. Deletions cut 0 bases from V and 7 bases from J, with 4 bases between. The CDR3 reads CSARDRNIQYF. CDR3 DNA: TGCAGTGCTAGAGATCGGAACATTCAGTACTTC.